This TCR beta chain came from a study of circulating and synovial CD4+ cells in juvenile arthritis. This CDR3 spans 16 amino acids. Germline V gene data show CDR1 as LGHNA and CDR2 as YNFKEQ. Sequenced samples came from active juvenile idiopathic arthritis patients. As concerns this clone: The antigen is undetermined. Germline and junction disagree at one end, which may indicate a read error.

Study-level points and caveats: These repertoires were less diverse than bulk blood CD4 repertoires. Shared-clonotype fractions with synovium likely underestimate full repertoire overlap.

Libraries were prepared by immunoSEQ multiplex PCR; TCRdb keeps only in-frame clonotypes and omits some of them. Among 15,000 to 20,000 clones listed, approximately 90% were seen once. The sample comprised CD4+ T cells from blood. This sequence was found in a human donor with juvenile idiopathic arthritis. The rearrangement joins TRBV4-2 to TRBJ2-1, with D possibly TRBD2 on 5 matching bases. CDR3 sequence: CAGSQVSGASYNEQFF. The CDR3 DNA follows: TGTGCCGGCAGCCAAGTCAGCGGAGCCTCCTACAATGAGCAGTTCTTC.